This T cell receptor beta chain derives from a study of human CD4 T cells and Enterobacteriaceae. Profiling relied on immunoSEQ multiplex PCR, and the TCRdb table lists in-frame clones only, not all of them. In the table there are approximately 650 clones, under 45% of which are singletons. CFSE-low CD25+ ICOS+ proliferating activated T cells were FACS-sorted after 6-7 days. Memory CD4+ T cells were CFSE-labeled and cultured 2:1 with antigen-pulsed autologous monocytes. All CD4+ cells other than CD45RA+CCR7+CD95- naive cells were sorted as memory, over 95% pure. CDR1 SGHRS and CDR2 YFSETQ come from the germline V gene. Trimming cost V 5 bases and J 5 bases; bases outside gene matches: 4. The CDR3 has 14 amino acids. This clone has a handful of counts.

This TCR derives from a human donor in good health. This chain links TRBV5-1 with TRBJ2-5; 12 bases line up with TRBD1. The sequenced sample was bacteria-reactive CD4+ T cells grown in culture. The sample's subset: CFSE-low proliferating memory CD4 T cells sorted after in vitro stimulation with a heat-inactivated bacterium or M. tuberculosis lysate. The CDR3 DNA is TGCGCCAGCAGTTCCGGGACAGGGGGCGAGACCCAGTACTTC. Its translation: CASSSGTGGETQYF.